This is a list of T cell receptor beta chains from one sample in a study of cytomegalovirus exposure and HLA in healthy donors. Data came from immunoSEQ multiplex PCR; TCRdb stores just in-frame clones and leaves some out. This sample yields approximately 120,000 clones, of which more than 80% are seen a single time; under 8.5% belongs to the top ten. Sequencing was performed on PBMCs. The receptors here all came from a young woman in good health and CMV-seropositive. CDR3s include the opening cysteine and the closing phenylalanine or tryptophan. The order of the fields is D gene, clone size, V gene, J gene, CDR3 protein, CDR3 DNA. D genes are given only for firm matches. Size is stated for part of the rows, as once, few or many counts, or as a class when the clone is expanded.

>TRBD2|few|TRBV6-5|TRBJ2-1
CASNTGGSSYNEQFF
TGTGCCAGCAATACGGGGGGTAGCTCCTACAATGAGCAGTTCTTC
>NA|NA|TRBV19|TRBJ2-5
CASARLPQETQYF
TGTGCCAGCGCTCGACTGCCTCAGGAGACCCAGTACTTC
>TRBD2|NA|TRBV9|TRBJ2-3
CASSAGGAFYTDTQYF
TGTGCCAGCAGCGCCGGGGGGGCCTTCTACACAGATACGCAGTATTTT
>NA|few|TRBV7-9|TRBJ2-3
CASSQGGESEDTQYF
TGTGCCAGCAGCCAGGGGGGAGAGTCGGAAGATACGCAGTATTTT
>NA|few|TRBV28|TRBJ1-4
CASSSYSATNEKLFF
TGTGCCAGCAGTTCTTACAGTGCAACTAATGAAAAACTGTTTTTT
>NA|NA|TRBV10-3|TRBJ1-1
CAISGGGAIGTEAFF
TGTGCCATCAGTGGAGGAGGGGCAATTGGAACTGAAGCTTTCTTT
>NA|NA|TRBV18|TRBJ2-5
CASSPTQETQYF
TGTGCCAGCTCACCAACGCAGGAGACCCAGTACTTC
>NA|NA|TRBV6-1|TRBJ2-1
CASSQDLLQFF
TGTGCCAGCAGTCAGGACTTATTGCAGTTCTTC
>NA|NA|TRBV7-2|TRBJ2-7
CASSLAEHYEQYF
TGTGCCAGCAGCTTAGCGGAGCACTACGAGCAGTACTTC
>TRBD2|NA|TRBV19|TRBJ2-3
CASSIESRGTSGRDTQYF
TGTGCCAGTAGTATAGAGTCAAGGGGGACTAGCGGGAGAGATACGCAGTATTTT
>TRBD1|NA|TRBV5-1|TRBJ1-2
CASSLDGQGYGYTF
TGCGCCAGCAGCTTGGATGGACAGGGCTATGGCTACACCTTC
>TRBD2|few|TRBV7-8|TRBJ2-1
CASSLGTTSGGYNEQFF
TGTGCCAGCAGCTTAGGGACCACTAGCGGGGGGTACAATGAGCAGTTCTTC
>TRBD2|NA|TRBV6-5|TRBJ2-1
CASKTSGRPYNEQFF
TGTGCCAGCAAAACTAGCGGGAGGCCGTACAATGAGCAGTTCTTC
>TRBD1|NA|TRBV5-1|TRBJ2-5
CASSHGTGEETQYF
TGCGCCAGCAGCCATGGGACAGGGGAAGAGACCCAGTACTTC
>TRBD2|once|TRBV18|TRBJ2-5
CASSPSLAGETQYF
TGTGCCAGCTCACCATCGTTAGCGGGAGAGACCCAGTACTTC
>TRBD2|few|TRBV27|TRBJ2-4
CASSLTSGGGNIQYF
TGTGCCAGCAGTTTGACTAGCGGGGGGGGAAACATTCAGTACTTC
>NA|NA|TRBV28|TRBJ1-1
CASSMVPGEAFF
TGTGCCAGCAGCATGGTTCCAGGGGAAGCTTTCTTT
>NA|NA|TRBV5-1|TRBJ2-1
CASSPPGLGGAGNEQFF
TGCGCCAGCAGCCCCCCTGGCCTGGGGGGTGCAGGCAATGAGCAGTTCTTC
>NA|NA|TRBV4-1|TRBJ2-1
CASGRVAVSYNEQFF
TGCGCCAGCGGGCGGGTCGCCGTCTCCTACAATGAGCAGTTCTTC
>NA|NA|TRBV6-6|TRBJ2-7
CASSLTGYEQYF
TGTGCCAGCAGTCTGACAGGTTACGAGCAGTACTTC
>TRBD2|NA|TRBV7-2|TRBJ2-2
CASSWDYGSTGELFF
TGTGCCAGCAGCTGGGACTACGGATCCACCGGGGAGCTGTTTTTT
>NA|NA|TRBV6-6|TRBJ2-3
CATTVRGPDTQYF
TGTGCCACCACCGTGCGGGGTCCAGATACGCAGTATTTT